The 10 T cell receptor beta chains given below trace back to one sample, sequenced in a study of response to subunit inactivated influenza vaccine. TCRdb fed the RT-PCR reads into MiXCR, producing one record per CDR3 protein. The table includes 700,000 to 800,000 distinct CDR3 sequences, approximately 17% detected once. Sequenced here: PBMCs from blood, sampled 4 to 6 days after vaccination. The receptor source for this set is a man aged 50 to 59 who received an inactivated influenza vaccine.

The J gene is TRBJ1-4, the V gene TRBV19, with 7 positions matching TRBD1. This CDR3 comprises 14 residues. With 3 bases clipped from V and 8 bases from J, the junction kept 6 bases outside the gene matches. The germline CDR1 and CDR2 sequences are LNHDA and SQIVND (reference sequence). This CDR3 is CASSMRGLSEKLFF. CDR3 sequence (DNA): TGTGCCAGTAGTATGAGGGGGCTATCGGAAAAACTGTTTTTT.

This sequence joins TRBV10-3 and TRBJ2-7; D may be TRBD1 or TRBD2 (5 bases each). Germline CDR1 is ENHRY and CDR2 is SYGVKD. Trimming pared 8 bases from V and 0 bases from J, leaving 14 bases between. The CDR3 consists of 14 residues. CDR3 amino acids: CAIRGTASSYEQYF. Written as DNA, the CDR3 is TGTGCCATCCGTGGGACGGCGAGCTCCTACGAGCAGTACTTC.

The chain has TRBV7-8 and TRBJ2-7; the D gene is possibly TRBD1 (6 bases). The length of the CDR3 is 16 residues. V lost 3 bases to trimming and J lost 3 bases, with 18 bases between them. Germline loops: CDR1 SGHVS, CDR2 FQNEAQ. The CDR3 nucleotides read TGTGCCAGCAGCTTTTTTCCCATGGCAGGGGACTACGAGCAGTACTTC. Encoded protein: CASSFFPMAGDYEQYF. The full variable domain, rest sourced from reference TRBV7-8 and TRBJ2-7, is GAGVSQSPRYKVAKRGQDVALRCDPISGHVSLFWYQQALGQGPEFLTYFQNEAQLDKSGLPSDRFFAERPEGSVSTLKIQRTQQEDSAVYLCASSFFPMAGDYEQYFGPGTRLTVT.

This clonotype was seen only a few times. This chain links TRBV6-1 with TRBJ2-3; D not certain. The CDR3 extends over 13 amino acids. V was cut by 4 bases and J by 4 bases, with 9 bases left in between. CDR1 and CDR2 from the germline V gene are MNHNS and SASEGT. The CDR3 here is CASSGLTPDTQYF. CDR3 in DNA: TGTGCCAGCAGTGGGCTCACCCCAGATACGCAGTATTTT.

The V gene is TRBV28, the J gene TRBJ2-5, with D possibly being TRBD1 or TRBD2 (5 bases each). Germline loops: CDR1 MDHEN, CDR2 SYDVKM. CDR3 length equals 16 residues. V lost 1 base, J lost 3 bases, and 15 bases lay in between. The CDR3 reads CASSLLPGSGKETQYF. CDR3 nucleotide sequence: TGTGCCAGCAGTTTATTACCAGGGTCGGGGAAAGAGACCCAGTACTTC. Full variable domain (rest looked up from reference TRBV28 and TRBJ2-5): DVKVTQSSRYLVKRTGEKVFLECVQDMDHENMFWYRQDPGLGLRLIYFSYDVKMKEKGDIPEGYSVSREKKERFSLILESASTNQTSMYLCASSLLPGSGKETQYFGPGTRLLVL.

This clonotype has more than one count but fewer than ten. V gene TRBV12-3 or TRBV12-4 combines with J gene TRBJ2-1; 8 bases map to TRBD2. Losses at the gene ends were 5 bases for V and 5 bases for J; bases not matched to a gene: 8. The CDR3 spans 15 residues. The chain's CDR3 is CASSPRGGGNNEQFF. The CDR3, as DNA: TGTGCCAGCAGTCCCCGGGGGGGGGGCAACAATGAGCAGTTCTTC.

J is TRBJ2-1 and V is TRBV5-1; tentative D call: TRBD1 (5 bases). V lost 0 bases, J lost 0 bases, and 13 bases lay in between. CDR1 is SGHRS and CDR2 is YFSETQ in the germline V gene. This CDR3 contains 17 residues. CDR3 nucleotides: TGCGCCAGCAGCTTGGAGGCAGGGAAGAGCTCCTACAATGAGCAGTTCTTC. It is translated as CASSLEAGKSSYNEQFF.

There are a few counts of this clonotype. The V and J genes are TRBV18 and TRBJ1-1; D gene ambiguous. The V gene lost 6 bases and the J gene lost 4 bases, with 15 bases spanning the gap. CDR3 length equals 14 residues. CDR1 KGHSH and CDR2 LQKENI come from the germline V gene. CDR3 region: CASSPARGRTEAFF. The CDR3 bases are TGTGCCAGCTCTCCCGCCCGTGGCCGCACTGAAGCTTTCTTT.

CDR3 protein: CASRSGGNTIYF. In DNA, the CDR3 is TGTGCCAGCAGGTCCGGCGGAAACACCATATATTTT. The V call is TRBV12-3 or TRBV12-4, the J call TRBJ1-3; D not resolved. The CDR3 extends over 12 amino acids. V lost 6 bases and J 4 bases, leaving 7 bases between the germline ends.

The chain links TRBV10-1 to TRBJ2-3; D unclear. The CDR3 runs 12 residues. V lost 6 bases to trimming and J lost 6 bases, with 10 bases between them. Germline V gene sequence: CDR1 WNHNN, CDR2 SYGVQD (reference sequence). The chain's CDR3 is CASSRFSDTQYF. The CDR3 nucleotides are TGCGCCAGCAGCCGCTTTAGTGATACGCAGTATTTT.